This is a list of T cell receptor beta chains from one sample in a study of T cell responses to AZD1222 COVID-19 vaccine. Generated by immunoSEQ multiplex PCR, the TCRdb table keeps only in-frame clones and is missing some. The repertoire holds more than 85,000 clones, with 88% as singletons. The sequenced sample was peripheral blood, obtained 28 days after the second AZD1222 dose. The receptors shown here come from an adult who received the AZD1222 COVID-19 vaccine. Each CDR3 is given with its conserved first and last residue. The D gene is left open where the match is weak. Where a row states a size, it is once, few, many or the class of an expanded clone; other rows omit it.

16,TRBJ1-2,TRBD1,TRBV7-8,NA,CASSLGRVDRVYGYTF,TGTGCCAGCAGCTTAGGTAGAGTGGACAGGGTCTATGGCTACACCTTC
13,TRBJ1-4,NA,TRBV5-1,NA,CASSAGPFEKLFF,TGCGCCAGCAGCGCGGGACCGTTTGAAAAACTGTTTTTT
14,TRBJ1-2,TRBD1,TRBV28,NA,CASKPGQGFFGYTF,TGTGCCAGCAAACCGGGACAGGGGTTTTTCGGCTACACCTTC
15,TRBJ2-1,NA,TRBV7-9,NA,CASSQHSSSYNEQFF,TGTGCCAGCAGCCAGCATTCGAGCTCCTACAATGAGCAGTTCTTC
14,TRBJ1-3,TRBD1,TRBV11-1,NA,CASSDRGAGNTIYF,TGTGCCAGCAGCGACAGGGGAGCTGGAAACACCATATATTTT
13,TRBJ2-2,NA,TRBV19,NA,CASSIGHLGELFF,TGTGCCAGTAGTATAGGGCACCTCGGGGAGCTGTTTTTT
13,TRBJ1-5,NA,TRBV1,NA,CTSHGQGDQPQHF,TGCACCAGCCACGGACAGGGTGATCAGCCCCAGCATTTT
19,TRBJ1-1,NA,TRBV24-1,NA,CATSDVDPGPDRLGAEAFF,TGTGCCACCAGTGACGTTGACCCGGGACCGGATAGATTGGGTGCTGAAGCTTTCTTT
20,TRBJ2-3,TRBD2,TRBV5-1,NA,CASNQVPSLTSGARTDTQYF,TGCGCCAGCAATCAGGTTCCCTCGTTAACTAGCGGGGCCCGCACAGATACGCAGTATTTT
18,TRBJ1-5,TRBD1,TRBV10-3,NA,CAISESTGTIVRNQPQHF,TGTGCCATCAGTGAGTCGACAGGGACGATTGTACGCAATCAGCCCCAGCATTTT
13,TRBJ1-1,NA,TRBV24-1,NA,CATSDFGATEAFF,TGTGCCACCAGTGATTTTGGGGCGACTGAAGCTTTCTTT
13,TRBJ2-5,NA,TRBV5-1,NA,CASSFRDLETQYF,TGCGCCAGCAGCTTCCGGGACCTCGAGACCCAGTACTTC
12,TRBJ1-1,NA,TRBV12-3/TRBV12-4,few,CASSLALNEAFF,TGTGCCAGCAGTTTAGCGCTCAATGAAGCTTTCTTT
19,TRBJ2-5,TRBD2,TRBV4-2,NA,CASSQRPLGLAGGAWTQYF,TGTGCCAGCAGCCAACGTCCCCTCGGACTAGCGGGAGGGGCTTGGACCCAGTACTTC
12,TRBJ2-1,NA,TRBV12-3/TRBV12-4,NA,CASSLGYNEQFF,TGTGCCAGCAGTTTGGGCTACAATGAGCAGTTCTTC
15,TRBJ2-1,TRBD2,TRBV6-4,NA,CASSHSRGLAVEQFF,TGTGCCAGCAGTCACTCGAGAGGGCTAGCGGTTGAGCAGTTCTTC
16,TRBJ1-5,NA,TRBV10-1,few,CASSGSCSGLNQPQHF,TGCGCCAGCAGTGGGAGTTGTTCAGGGCTCAATCAGCCCCAGCATTTT